This T cell receptor (beta chain) derives from a study of blood T cell repertoires in COVID-19. The study recruited people aged roughly 18 to 95 years across approximately 24 US areas. Participants' own reports of clinical history determined their cohort assignment. Participants classified as exposed had met a COVID-19 case within 2 weeks before study entry. The J segment lost 2 bases and the V segment lost 5 bases, leaving 8 bases of the junction unmatched. The CDR3 spans 15 residues. CDR1 and CDR2 from the germline V gene are KGHDR and SFDVKD. The table came from immunoSEQ multiplex PCR; TCRdb's copy has only in-frame clones and leaves some out. This repertoire shows a few hundred thousand clones, about 88% found once; its top ten account for around 1.5%.

The sample comprised PBMCs or T cells enriched from blood (not recorded which). This clonotype was sampled from a woman between 18 and 29 years old who had been exposed to COVID-19. V usage is TRBV24-1 and J usage is TRBJ2-7, with TRBD2 matching 7 bases. The chain's CDR3 is CATSALAGLTYEQYF. For the CDR3, the DNA is TGTGCCACCAGTGCCCTCGCGGGACTAACCTACGAGCAGTACTTC.